These 17 T cell receptor beta chains came from one sample sequenced in a study of cytomegalovirus exposure and HLA in healthy donors. The PCR had 60 Vbeta and 13 Jbeta primers. The data were produced by immunoSEQ multiplex PCR, yet TCRdb's version contains in-frame clones alone and is incomplete. The sample includes 250,000 or so clones, nearly 95% of them seen just once. Source material: PBMCs. The receptors were gathered from a girl aged 2 to 9 in good health and CMV-seronegative.

This chain links TRBV7-9 with TRBJ2-6; a weak D match, TRBD1 (6 bases). The germline V gene has CDR1 SEHNR and CDR2 FQNEAQ (reference sequence). V lost 5 bases and J lost 2, with 10 bases in between. The CDR3 has 15 amino acids. CDR3 DNA sequence: TGTGCCAGCAGCCCAACAGGGACTGGGGCCAACGTCCTGACTTTC. The encoded protein is CASSPTGTGANVLTF. Looking up the rest from reference TRBV7-9 and TRBJ2-6 gives the full variable domain: DTGVSQNPRHKITKRGQNVTFRCDPISEHNRLYWYRQTLGQGPEFLTYFQNEAQLEKSRLLSDRFSAERPKGSFSTLEIQRTEQGDSAMYLCASSPTGTGANVLTFGAGSRLTVL.

This chain connects TRBV6-5 to TRBJ2-5; 13 positions match TRBD2. V gave up 2 bases and J gave up 8 bases; unmatched junction bases: 8. The CDR3 consists of 16 residues. Germline V gene data show CDR1 as MNHEY and CDR2 as SVGAGI. The CDR3, as DNA: TGTGCCAGCAGTTACGCGGGACTAGCGGGACCAGAAACCCAGTACTTC. Its translation is CASSYAGLAGPETQYF.

The CDR3 region has the DNA TGCGCCAGCATGGAAGCGTTCGACGAGCAGTACTTC. It translates to CASMEAFDEQYF. The chain links TRBV10-2 to TRBJ2-7; D remains ambiguous. This CDR3 has 12 residues. The germline V gene has CDR1 WSHSY and CDR2 SAAADI. V was trimmed by 7 bases and J by 5 bases, leaving 12 bases between them.

CDR3 sequence reads: CSVADGTGDTGELFF. CDR3 DNA: TGCAGCGTTGCCGATGGGACAGGGGACACCGGGGAGCTGTTTTTT. The chain links TRBV29-1 to TRBJ2-2, with 10 bases aligning to TRBD1. Germline CDR1 is SQVTM and CDR2 is ANQGSEA. With V trimmed by 4 bases and J by 3 bases, 5 bases remained unmatched. The CDR3 runs 15 residues.

The chain couples TRBV2 to TRBJ2-7; D is perhaps TRBD1 (6 bases). The V end lost 7 bases, the J end lost 2 bases, and 15 bases lay between the germline ends. This CDR3 has 14 amino acids. The V gene's germline CDR1 is SNHLY and CDR2 FYNNEI. CDR3 sequence reads: CASNDGDMTYEQYF. CDR3 DNA sequence: TGTGCCAGCAACGATGGGGACATGACCTACGAGCAGTACTTC.

CDR3 sequence reads: CASSTGTGISGANVLTF. The CDR3 bases are TGTGCCAGCAGCACCGGGACAGGGATCTCTGGGGCCAACGTCCTGACTTTC. This sequence joins TRBV7-9 and TRBJ2-6; 9 bases match TRBD1. CDR3 size: 17 residues. Trimming cost V 5 bases and J 0 bases; bases outside gene matches: 5. Germline CDR1 reads SEHNR; CDR2 reads FQNEAQ (reference sequence).

This clone appeared a single time. The chain employs TRBV28 and TRBJ1-4; the D is unclear. Germline CDR1 is MDHEN and CDR2 is SYDVKM. The CDR3 sequence is 14 residues long. V was clipped by 3 bases and J by 8 bases, with 13 bases between them. DNA for the CDR3: TGTGCCAGCAGTTTGCGTCAGGAAAGGGAAAAACTGTTTTTT. Encoded protein: CASSLRQEREKLFF.

Details on this clone: Germline and junction disagree at one end, which may indicate a read error. This CDR3 is CSSSLGPPETNTEAFF. DNA for the CDR3: TGTTCCAGCAGCTTAGGCCCCCCGGAGACGAACACTGAAGCTTTCTTT. The chain recombines TRBV7-9 with TRBJ1-1; D is ambiguous. This CDR3 has 16 residues. Germline CDR1 SEHNR, CDR2 FQNEAQ (reference sequence).

The gene calls are TRBV7-9 and TRBJ1-1, with a tentative D call TRBD1 (6 bases). Trimming cost V 6 bases and J 3 bases, with 8 bases left between them. Germline V CDR1 and CDR2: SEHNR, FQNEAQ (reference sequence). The CDR3 spans 12 residues. This chain's CDR3 is CASSPGDTEAFF. The DNA of the CDR3 is TGTGCCAGCAGTCCAGGGGACACTGAAGCTTTCTTT.

The chain has TRBV5-6 and TRBJ2-1; no definite D call. Germline CDR1 and CDR2: SGHDT and YYEEEE. V was cut by 4 bases and J by 5 bases, with 7 bases left in between. The CDR3 runs to 12 residues. CDR3 in amino acids: CASSGTNNEQFF. The CDR3 DNA reads TGTGCCAGCAGCGGTACTAACAATGAGCAGTTCTTC.

As regards this clone: One junction end disagrees with the germline gene, perhaps due to a read error. The genes are TRBV29-1 and TRBJ1-2, with unresolved D. This CDR3 is 12 amino acids long. The germline gives CDR1 SQVTM, CDR2 ANQGSEA. The CDR3: CSVDDGYYGCTF. The CDR3 DNA is TGCAGCGTTGATGACGGTTACTATGGCTGCACCTTC.

V and J are TRBV5-4 and TRBJ1-3; TRBD1 might be the D (5 bases). The CDR3 is 14 residues long. The germline V gene encodes CDR1 SGHNT and CDR2 YYREEE (reference sequence). V was cut by 4 bases and J by 4 bases, with 12 bases left in between. The CDR3 sequence: CASSVTGFGNTIYF. For the CDR3, the DNA is TGTGCCAGCAGCGTAACAGGATTCGGAAACACCATATATTTT.

The chain recombines TRBV18 with TRBJ2-7, with TRBD2 as a possible D gene (6 bases). CDR1 KGHSH and CDR2 LQKENI come from the germline V gene. CDR3 length equals 14 residues. V was trimmed by 2 bases and J by 0 bases, leaving 8 bases between them. CDR3 sequence (DNA): TGTGCCAGCTCACCAGGGCGGGGCTCCTACGAGCAGTACTTC. It specifies CASSPGRGSYEQYF.

The chain couples TRBV19 to TRBJ2-3; D gene ambiguous. Trimming removed 5 bases from V and 2 bases from J, with 8 bases in between. Germline lookup yields CDR1 LNHDA and CDR2 SQIVND (reference sequence). This CDR3 spans 13 amino acids. CDR3 bases: TGTGCCAGTAGTCTCCAGTCCACAGATACGCAGTATTTT. This encodes CASSLQSTDTQYF.

The chain is built from TRBV30 and TRBJ2-1; TRBD1 might be the D (6 bases). The germline V gene encodes CDR1 GTSNPN and CDR2 SVGIG (reference sequence). Trimming stripped 7 bases from V and 9 bases from J, with 16 bases between. The CDR3 is 12 amino acids. The CDR3 region has the DNA TGTGCCTCCCGCCACAGGGCGGGTGAGCAGTTCTTC. Its protein product is CASRHRAGEQFF.

The rearrangement links TRBV14 to TRBJ2-7, with TRBD1 matching over 9 bases. The CDR3 loop spans 17 amino acids. Unmatched junction bases numbered 10, after V lost 1 base and J lost 3 bases. In germline, CDR1 is SGHDN, CDR2 FVKESK. CDR3 protein: CASSQGVGQGYSYEQYF. DNA for the CDR3: TGTGCCAGCAGCCAAGGAGTTGGACAGGGGTACAGCTACGAGCAGTACTTC.

This chain links TRBV6-1 with TRBJ2-5; D gene uncertain. The J call is uncertain, as TRBJ2-7 better fits the DNA end. CDR3 length equals 12 residues. CDR1 is MNHNS and CDR2 is SASEGT in the germline V gene. CDR3 amino acids: CASTGESYEQYF. CDR3 bases: TGTGCCAGCACGGGTGAGTCCTACGAGCAGTACTTC.